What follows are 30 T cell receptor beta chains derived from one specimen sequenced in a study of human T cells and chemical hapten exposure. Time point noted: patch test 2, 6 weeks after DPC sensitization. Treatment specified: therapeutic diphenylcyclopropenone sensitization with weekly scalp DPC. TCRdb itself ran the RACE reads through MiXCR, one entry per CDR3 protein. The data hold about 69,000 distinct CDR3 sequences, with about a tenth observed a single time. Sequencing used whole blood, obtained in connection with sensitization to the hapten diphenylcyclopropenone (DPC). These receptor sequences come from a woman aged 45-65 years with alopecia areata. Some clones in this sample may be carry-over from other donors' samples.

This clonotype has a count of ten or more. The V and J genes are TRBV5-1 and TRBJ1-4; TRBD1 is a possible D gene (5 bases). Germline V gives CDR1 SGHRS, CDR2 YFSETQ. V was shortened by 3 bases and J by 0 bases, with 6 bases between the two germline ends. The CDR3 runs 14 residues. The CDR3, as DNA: TGCGCCAGCAGCTCGACAGCAACTAATGAAAAACTGTTTTTT. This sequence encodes CASSSTATNEKLFF.

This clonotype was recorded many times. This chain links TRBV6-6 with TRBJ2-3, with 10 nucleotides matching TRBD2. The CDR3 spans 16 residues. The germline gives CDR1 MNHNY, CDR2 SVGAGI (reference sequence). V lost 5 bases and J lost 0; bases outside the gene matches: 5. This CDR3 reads CASSDPTSGSTDTQYF. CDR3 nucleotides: TGTGCCAGCAGTGACCCGACTAGCGGGAGCACAGATACGCAGTATTTT.

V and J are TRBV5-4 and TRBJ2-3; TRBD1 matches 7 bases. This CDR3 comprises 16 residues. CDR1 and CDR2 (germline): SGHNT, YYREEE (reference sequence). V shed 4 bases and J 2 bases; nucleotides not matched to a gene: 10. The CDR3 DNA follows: TGTGCCAGCAGCCGTAATACCGGGACAGCCACAGATACGCAGTATTTT. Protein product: CASSRNTGTATDTQYF.

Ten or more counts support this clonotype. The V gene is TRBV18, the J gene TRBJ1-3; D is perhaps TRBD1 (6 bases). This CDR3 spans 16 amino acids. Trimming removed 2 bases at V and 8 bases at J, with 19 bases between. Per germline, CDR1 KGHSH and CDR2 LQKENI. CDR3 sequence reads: CASSPSQTGRKDTIYF. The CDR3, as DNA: TGTGCCAGCTCACCATCACAAACAGGGAGGAAGGACACCATATATTTT.

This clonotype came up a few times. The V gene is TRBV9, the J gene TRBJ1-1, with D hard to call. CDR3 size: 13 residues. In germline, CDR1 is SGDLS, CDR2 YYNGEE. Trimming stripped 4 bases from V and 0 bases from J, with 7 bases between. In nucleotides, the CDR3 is TGTGCCAGCAGCCGTCAGGTGAACACTGAAGCTTTCTTT. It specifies CASSRQVNTEAFF.

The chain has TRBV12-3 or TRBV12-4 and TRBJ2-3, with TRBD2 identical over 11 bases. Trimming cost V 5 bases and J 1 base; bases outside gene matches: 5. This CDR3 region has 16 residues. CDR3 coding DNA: TGTGCCAGCAGTCCCACTAGCGGGAGTGGCACAGATACGCAGTATTTT. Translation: CASSPTSGSGTDTQYF.

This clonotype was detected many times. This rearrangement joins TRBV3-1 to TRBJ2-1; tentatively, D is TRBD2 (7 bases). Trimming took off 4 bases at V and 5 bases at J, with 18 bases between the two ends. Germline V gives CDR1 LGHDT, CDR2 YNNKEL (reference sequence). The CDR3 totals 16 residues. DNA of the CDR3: TGTGCCAGCAGCCCGGGGGCGGGGGTGCGGCACAATGAGCAGTTCTTC. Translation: CASSPGAGVRHNEQFF.

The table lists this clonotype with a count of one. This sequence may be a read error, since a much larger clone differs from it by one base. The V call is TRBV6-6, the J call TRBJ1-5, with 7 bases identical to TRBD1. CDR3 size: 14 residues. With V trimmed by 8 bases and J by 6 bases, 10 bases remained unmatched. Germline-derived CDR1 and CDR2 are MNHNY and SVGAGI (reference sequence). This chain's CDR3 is CASGFRQGGQPQHF. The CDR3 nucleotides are TGTGCCAGCGGTTTCCGACAGGGTGGTCAGCCCCAGCATTTT.

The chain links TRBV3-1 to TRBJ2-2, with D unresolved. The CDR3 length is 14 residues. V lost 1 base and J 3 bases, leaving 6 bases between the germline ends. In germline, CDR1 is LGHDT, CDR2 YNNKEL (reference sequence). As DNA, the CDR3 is TGTGCCAGCAGCCAAGCCCTTTACACCGGGGAGCTGTTTTTT. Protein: CASSQALYTGELFF.

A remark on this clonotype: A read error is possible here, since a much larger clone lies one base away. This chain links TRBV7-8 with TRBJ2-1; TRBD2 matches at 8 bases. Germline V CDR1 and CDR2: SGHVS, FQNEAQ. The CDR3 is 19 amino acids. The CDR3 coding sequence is TGTGCCAGCAGCTTCCCGGTCCCCAACAGTGGCGGGAGGAACAATGAGCGGTTCTTC. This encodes CASSFPVPNSGGRNNERFF.

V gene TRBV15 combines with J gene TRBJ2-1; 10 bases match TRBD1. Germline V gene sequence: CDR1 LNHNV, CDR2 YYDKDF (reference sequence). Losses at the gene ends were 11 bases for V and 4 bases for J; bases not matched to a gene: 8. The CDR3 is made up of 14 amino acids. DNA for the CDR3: TGTGCCTCCAAGAGGGACAGGGGTTACAATGAGCAGTTCTTC. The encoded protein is CASKRDRGYNEQFF.

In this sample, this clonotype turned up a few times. CDR3: CASTPPGTVPLLAFF. In DNA form, the CDR3 reads TGTGCCAGCACCCCCCCCGGGACAGTACCTTTATTGGCTTTCTTT. V is TRBV7-9 and J is TRBJ1-1; 7 bases align to TRBD1. This CDR3 contains 15 residues. After removal of 7 bases from V and 11 bases from J, the junction contained 19 bases not matched to a gene. The V gene's germline CDR1 is SEHNR and CDR2 FQNEAQ (reference sequence).

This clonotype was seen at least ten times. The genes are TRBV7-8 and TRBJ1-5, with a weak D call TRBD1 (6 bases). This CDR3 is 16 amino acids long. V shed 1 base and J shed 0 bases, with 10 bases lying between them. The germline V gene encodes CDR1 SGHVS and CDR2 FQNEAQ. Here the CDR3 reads CASSLGTVLSNQPQHF. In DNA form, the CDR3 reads TGTGCCAGCAGCTTAGGGACAGTTCTTAGCAATCAGCCCCAGCATTTT. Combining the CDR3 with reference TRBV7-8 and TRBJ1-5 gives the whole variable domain GAGVSQSPRYKVAKRGQDVALRCDPISGHVSLFWYQQALGQGPEFLTYFQNEAQLDKSGLPSDRFFAERPEGSVSTLKIQRTQQEDSAVYLCASSLGTVLSNQPQHFGDGTRLSIL.

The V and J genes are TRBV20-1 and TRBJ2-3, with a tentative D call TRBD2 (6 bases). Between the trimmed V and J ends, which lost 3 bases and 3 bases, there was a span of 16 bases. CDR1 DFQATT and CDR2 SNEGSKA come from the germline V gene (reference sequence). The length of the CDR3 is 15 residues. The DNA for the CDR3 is TGCAGTGCTAGGCCGGGTCGGGGGAGTACAGATACGCAGTATTTT. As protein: CSARPGRGSTDTQYF.

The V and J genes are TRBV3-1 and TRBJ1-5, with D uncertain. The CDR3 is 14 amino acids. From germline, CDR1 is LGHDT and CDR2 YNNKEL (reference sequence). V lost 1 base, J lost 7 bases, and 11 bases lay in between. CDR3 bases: TGTGCCAGCAGCCAAGGACCGGACGGACAGCCCCAGCATTTT. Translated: CASSQGPDGQPQHF. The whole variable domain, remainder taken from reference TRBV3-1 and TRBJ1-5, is DTAVSQTPKYLVTQMGNDKSIKCEQNLGHDTMYWYKQDSKKFLKIMFSYNNKELIINETVPNRFSPKSPDKAHLNLHINSLELGDSAVYFCASSQGPDGQPQHFGDGTRLSIL.

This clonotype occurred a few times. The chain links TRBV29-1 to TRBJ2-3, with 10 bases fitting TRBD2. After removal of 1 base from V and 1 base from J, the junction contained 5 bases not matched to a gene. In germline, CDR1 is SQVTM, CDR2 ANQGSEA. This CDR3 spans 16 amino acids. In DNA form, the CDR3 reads TGCAGCGTTGAAGCAAGTCTAGCGGGAGGCACAGATACGCAGTATTTT. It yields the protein CSVEASLAGGTDTQYF.

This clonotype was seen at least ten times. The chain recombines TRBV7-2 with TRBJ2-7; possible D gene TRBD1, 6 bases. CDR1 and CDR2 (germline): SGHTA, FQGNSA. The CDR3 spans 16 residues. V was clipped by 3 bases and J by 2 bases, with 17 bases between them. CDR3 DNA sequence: TGTGCCAGCAGCTTTAGCCGCATGGACAGAACCTACGAGCAGTACTTC. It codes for CASSFSRMDRTYEQYF.

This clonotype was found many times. The CDR3 nucleotides read TGTGCCAGCAGCCCCTTGGGTAGCGGCCGCACAGATACGCAGTATTTT. Translated: CASSPLGSGRTDTQYF. The V gene is TRBV12-3 or TRBV12-4, the J gene TRBJ2-3; possible D gene TRBD2, 6 bases. V lost 6 bases and J 1 base, leaving 17 bases between the germline ends. The CDR3 has 16 amino acids.

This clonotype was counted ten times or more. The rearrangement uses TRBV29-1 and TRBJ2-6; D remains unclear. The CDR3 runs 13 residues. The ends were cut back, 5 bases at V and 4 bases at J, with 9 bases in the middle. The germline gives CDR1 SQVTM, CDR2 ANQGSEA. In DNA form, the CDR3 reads TGCAGCGTTCCATTCGAAGGGGCCAACGTCCTGACTTTC. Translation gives CSVPFEGANVLTF.

This CDR3 reads CASSLGTSWYNEQFF. Written as DNA, the CDR3 is TGTGCCAGCAGTCTAGGGACTAGTTGGTACAATGAGCAGTTCTTC. This chain connects TRBV6-2 or TRBV6-3 to TRBJ2-1; 8 bases agree with TRBD2. V lost 5 bases, J lost 4 bases, and 7 bases stayed unmatched. Germline assignment: CDR1 MNHEY and CDR2 SVGEGT. The CDR3 covers 15 residues.

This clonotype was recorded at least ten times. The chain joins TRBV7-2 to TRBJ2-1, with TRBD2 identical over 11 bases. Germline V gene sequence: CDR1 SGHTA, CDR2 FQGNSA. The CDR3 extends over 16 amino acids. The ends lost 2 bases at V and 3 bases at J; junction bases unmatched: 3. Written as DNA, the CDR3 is TGTGCCAGCAGCTTAACTAGCGGGGGAATCTACAATGAGCAGTTCTTC. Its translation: CASSLTSGGIYNEQFF.

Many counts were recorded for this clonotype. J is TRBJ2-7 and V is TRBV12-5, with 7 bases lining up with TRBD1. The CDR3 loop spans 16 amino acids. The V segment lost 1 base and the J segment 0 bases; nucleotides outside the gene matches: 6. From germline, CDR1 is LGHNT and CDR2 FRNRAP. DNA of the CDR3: TGTGCTAGTGGTTTGGACAGGGGCTTGTCCTCCTACGAGCAGTACTTC. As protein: CASGLDRGLSSYEQYF.

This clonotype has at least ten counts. The CDR3 DNA sequence: TGTGCCAGCCGGGAGGGCCACAACAATGAGCAGTTCTTC. Translating gives CASREGHNNEQFF. The V and J genes are TRBV6-5 and TRBJ2-1; 8 nucleotides match TRBD2. The germline V gene encodes CDR1 MNHEY and CDR2 SVGAGI. The CDR3 has 13 amino acids. V trimming: 8 bases; J trimming: 5 bases; junction bases outside the gene matches: 5.

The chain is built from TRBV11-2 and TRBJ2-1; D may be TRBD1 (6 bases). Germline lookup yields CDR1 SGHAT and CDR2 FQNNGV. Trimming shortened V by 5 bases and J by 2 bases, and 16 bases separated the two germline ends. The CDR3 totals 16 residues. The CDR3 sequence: CASSTYGQKPYNEQFF. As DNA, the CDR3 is TGTGCCAGCAGCACCTACGGACAGAAGCCCTACAATGAGCAGTTCTTC.

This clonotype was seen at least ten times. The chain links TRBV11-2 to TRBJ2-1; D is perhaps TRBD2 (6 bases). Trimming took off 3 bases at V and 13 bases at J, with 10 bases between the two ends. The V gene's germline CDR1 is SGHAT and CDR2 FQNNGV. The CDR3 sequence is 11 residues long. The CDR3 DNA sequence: TGTGCCAGCAGCTTTGCGGGGTTACAGTTCTTC. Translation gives CASSFAGLQFF.

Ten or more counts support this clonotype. Here the CDR3 reads CASSYLGGLYYEQYF. In DNA, the CDR3 is TGTGCCAGCAGCTACCTAGGGGGACTCTACTACGAGCAGTACTTC. This sequence joins TRBV7-9 and TRBJ2-7; the D call may be TRBD1 or TRBD2 (6 bases each). Germline-derived CDR1 and CDR2 are SEHNR and FQNEAQ (reference sequence). This CDR3 is 15 amino acids long. Deletions cut 4 bases from V and 3 bases from J, with 16 bases between.

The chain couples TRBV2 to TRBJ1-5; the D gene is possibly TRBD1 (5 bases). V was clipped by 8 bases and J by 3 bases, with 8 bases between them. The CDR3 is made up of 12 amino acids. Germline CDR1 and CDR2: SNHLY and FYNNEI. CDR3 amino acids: CASQGPNQPQHF. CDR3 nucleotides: TGTGCCAGCCAGGGACCCAATCAGCCCCAGCATTTT. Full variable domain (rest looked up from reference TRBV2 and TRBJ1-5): EPEVTQTPSHQVTQMGQEVILRCVPISNHLYFYWYRQILGQKVEFLVSFYNNEISEKSEIFDDQFSVERPDGSNFTLKIRSTKLEDSAMYFCASQGPNQPQHFGDGTRLSIL.

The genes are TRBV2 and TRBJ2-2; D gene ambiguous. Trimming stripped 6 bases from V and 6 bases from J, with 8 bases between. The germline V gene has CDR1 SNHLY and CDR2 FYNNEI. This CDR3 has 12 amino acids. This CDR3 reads CASRGGSGELFF. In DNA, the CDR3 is TGTGCCAGCAGGGGTGGGTCCGGGGAGCTGTTTTTT.

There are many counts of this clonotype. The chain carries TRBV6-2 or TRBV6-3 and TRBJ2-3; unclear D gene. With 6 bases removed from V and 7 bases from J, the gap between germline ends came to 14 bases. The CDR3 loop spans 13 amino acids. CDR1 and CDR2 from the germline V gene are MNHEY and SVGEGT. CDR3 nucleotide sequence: TGTGCCAGCAGCCCCACGGGCCCCTATACGCAGTATTTT. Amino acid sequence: CASSPTGPYTQYF.

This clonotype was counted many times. CDR3 DNA: TGTGCCAGTAGCCTCTACAGCCAGCCGAACACCGGGGAGCTGTTTTTT. Its protein product is CASSLYSQPNTGELFF. V and J are TRBV19 and TRBJ2-2; unclear D gene. CDR1 is LNHDA and CDR2 is SQIVND in the germline V gene (reference sequence). The CDR3 has 16 residues. Between the trimmed V and J ends, which lost 6 bases and 0 bases, there was a span of 14 bases.